The clone carrying this T cell receptor beta chain came up once. Germline assignment: CDR1 ENHRY and CDR2 SYGVKD. The CDR3 has 17 residues. V trimming: 5 bases; J trimming: 0 bases; junction bases outside the gene matches: 7. This record comes from a study of shared clonotypes between healthy human individuals. Tens of thousands of T cell genomes (around 0.2 ug DNA) went into each sorted-subset replicate. Data came from immunoSEQ multiplex PCR; TCRdb stores just in-frame clones and leaves some out. Found here are some 2,100,000 clones, under 97% of them singletons; the top ten hold less than 0.15%. Sequencing was performed on naive CD4+ T cells sorted from blood. The subset was: CD45RA+ positively selected. The chain employs TRBV10-3 and TRBJ1-3; 10 bases are a match to TRBD1. The receptor was isolated from a man aged 18-30 years in good health. In nucleotides, the CDR3 is TGTGCCATCAGTCAGGTGACAGGGGGCATCTCTGGAAACACCATATATTTT. It encodes CAISQVTGGISGNTIYF.